The 9 T cell receptor beta chains below were found in one sample sequenced in a study of control samples from healthy donors and cancer patients. TCRdb keeps only in-frame clones here, not all; method: immunoSEQ multiplex PCR. The sample has 70,000 to 90,000 clones; over 85% are singletons. Sequencing was done on a sample of PBMCs. These receptors originate from a woman aged 60-70 years with head and neck cancer.

V usage is TRBV28 and J usage is TRBJ2-6; no clear D. This CDR3 has 17 residues. V was cut by 6 bases and J by 0 bases, with 15 bases left in between. The germline gives CDR1 MDHEN, CDR2 SYDVKM. CDR3 protein: CASSGRVLLSGANVLTF. The CDR3 bases are TGTGCCAGCAGCGGCCGGGTTCTGCTCTCTGGGGCCAACGTCCTGACTTTC.

The J gene is TRBJ2-5, the V gene TRBV15; D gene uncertain. This CDR3 contains 13 residues. The V gene's germline CDR1 is LNHNV and CDR2 YYDKDF (reference sequence). Trimming removed 1 base from V and 4 bases from J, with 7 bases in between. CDR3 nucleotide sequence: TGTGCCACCAGCAGAGGACTCGGAGAGACCCAGTACTTC. It codes for CATSRGLGETQYF.

The chain links TRBV27 to TRBJ1-4; 8 positions agree with TRBD1. The CDR3 covers 14 residues. J was trimmed by 5 bases and V by 3 bases; bases with no gene match: 2. Looked up from germline, CDR1 is MNHEY and CDR2 is SMNVEV (reference sequence). The CDR3 DNA reads as TGTGCCAGCAGTTTTTACAGGGGGAATGAAAAACTGTTTTTT. It specifies CASSFYRGNEKLFF.

This clone was observed a handful of times. V gene TRBV10-3 combines with J gene TRBJ2-1, with 13 bases that match TRBD2. Germline values: CDR1 ENHRY, CDR2 SYGVKD. The CDR3 extends over 16 amino acids. Trimming at V came to 6 bases and at J to 0 bases, leaving 2 bases not matched to a gene. CDR3 loop: CAISGTSGNSYNEQFF. The CDR3 region has the DNA TGTGCCATCAGCGGGACTAGCGGGAACTCCTACAATGAGCAGTTCTTC.

This clone occurred a few times. The rearrangement links TRBV6-5 to TRBJ2-3; tentative D call: TRBD2 (5 bases). Germline V gives CDR1 MNHEY, CDR2 SVGAGI. The V end was cut by 5 bases, the J end by 4 bases, with 13 bases between. This CDR3 has 14 amino acids. CDR3 sequence: CASSLSDGPDTQYF. The CDR3 nucleotides read TGTGCCAGCAGTCTTAGCGATGGCCCAGATACGCAGTATTTT.

This chain connects TRBV7-9 to TRBJ2-3; 12 bases align to TRBD2. After removal of 1 base from V and 4 bases from J, the junction contained 3 bases not matched to a gene. This CDR3 is built from 16 residues. The V gene's germline CDR1 is SEHNR and CDR2 FQNEAQ (reference sequence). The CDR3 DNA is TGTGCCAGCAGCTTAGGACTAGCGGGAGTCCCAGATACGCAGTATTTT. The encoded protein is CASSLGLAGVPDTQYF.

This clone was observed once. The chain employs TRBV2 and TRBJ1-1, with D unresolved. The CDR3 is 11 residues long. Germline CDR1 reads SNHLY; CDR2 reads FYNNEI. With 8 bases removed from V and 7 bases from J, the gap between germline ends came to 11 bases. CDR3 sequence: CASGLGREAFF. CDR3 DNA sequence: TGTGCCAGCGGTTTAGGACGTGAAGCTTTCTTT.

Here the CDR3 DNA reads TGTGCCAGCAGTTTATCGGGAGACCAGCCCCAGCATTTT. Amino acid sequence: CASSLSGDQPQHF. V is TRBV12-3 or TRBV12-4 and J is TRBJ1-5; D uncertain. Trimming stripped 2 bases from V and 7 bases from J, with 9 bases between. The CDR3 has 13 residues.

The V and J genes are TRBV5-4 and TRBJ2-1; no definite D call. Germline V lookup: CDR1 SGHNT, CDR2 YYREEE (reference sequence). Trimming stripped 1 base from V and 6 bases from J, with 11 bases between. This CDR3 contains 14 residues. For the CDR3, the DNA is TGTGCCAGCAGCTTGCCCCGAGGTCGCAATGAGCAGTTCTTC. It encodes CASSLPRGRNEQFF.